This T cell receptor (beta chain) was sequenced in a study of cytomegalovirus exposure and HLA in healthy donors. Researchers ran the PCR with 60 Vbeta and 13 Jbeta primers. Profiled with immunoSEQ multiplex PCR; TCRdb holds only in-frame clones, not every one. The sample lists roughly 69,000 clones, around 73% occurring once. This clone was counted a few times. This TCR derives from a man aged 50 or older in good health and CMV-seronegative. The sequencing input was PBMCs.

The CDR3 loop is CASSLGSGQGIYGYTF. The CDR3 DNA sequence: TGTGCCAGCAGCTTAGGTAGCGGACAGGGGATCTATGGCTACACCTTC. The chain is built from TRBV7-9 and TRBJ1-2; 9 bases align to TRBD1. J gave up 4 bases and V 1 base, and 7 bases lay outside the gene matches. CDR3 size: 16 residues. The V gene's germline CDR1 is SEHNR and CDR2 FQNEAQ (reference sequence).